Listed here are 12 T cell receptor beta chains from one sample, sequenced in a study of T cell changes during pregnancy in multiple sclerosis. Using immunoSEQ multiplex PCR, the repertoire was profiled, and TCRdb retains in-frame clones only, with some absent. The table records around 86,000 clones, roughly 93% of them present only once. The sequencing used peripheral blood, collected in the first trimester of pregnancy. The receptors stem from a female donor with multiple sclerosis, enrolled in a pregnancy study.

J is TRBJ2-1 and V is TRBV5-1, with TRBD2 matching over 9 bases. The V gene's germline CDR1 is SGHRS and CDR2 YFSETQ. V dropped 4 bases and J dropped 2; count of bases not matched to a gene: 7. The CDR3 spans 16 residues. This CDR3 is CASSLVAGVAYNEQFF. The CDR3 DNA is TGCGCCAGCAGCCTCGTAGCGGGAGTCGCCTACAATGAGCAGTTCTTC.

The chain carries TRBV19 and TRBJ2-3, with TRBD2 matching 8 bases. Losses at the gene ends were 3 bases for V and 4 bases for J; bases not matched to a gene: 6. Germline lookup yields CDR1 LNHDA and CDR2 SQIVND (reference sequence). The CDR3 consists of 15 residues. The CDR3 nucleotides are TGTGCCAGTAGTATTCCAGCGGGGGTGTCAGATACGCAGTATTTT. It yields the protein CASSIPAGVSDTQYF. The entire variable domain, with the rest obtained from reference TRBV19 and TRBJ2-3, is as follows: DGGITQSPKYLFRKEGQNVTLSCEQNLNHDAMYWYRQDPGQGLRLIYYSQIVNDFQKGDIAEGYSVSREKKESFPLTVTSAQKNPTAFYLCASSIPAGVSDTQYFGPGTRLTVL.

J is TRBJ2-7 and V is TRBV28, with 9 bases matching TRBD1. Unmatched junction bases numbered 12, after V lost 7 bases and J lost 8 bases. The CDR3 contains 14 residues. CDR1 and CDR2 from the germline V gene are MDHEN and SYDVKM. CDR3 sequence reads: CASTDPGTGKKQYF. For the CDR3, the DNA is TGTGCCAGCACCGACCCCGGGACAGGGAAAAAGCAGTACTTC.

The chain's CDR3 is CASSPGAEETQYF. The CDR3 DNA reads TGTGCCAGCAGCCCGGGAGCTGAAGAGACCCAGTACTTC. The rearrangement uses TRBV7-3 and TRBJ2-5, with D tentatively TRBD2 (6 bases). Germline-derived CDR1 and CDR2 are SGHTA and FQGTGA. The CDR3 has 13 residues. V lost 5 bases to trimming and J lost 3 bases, with 10 bases between them.

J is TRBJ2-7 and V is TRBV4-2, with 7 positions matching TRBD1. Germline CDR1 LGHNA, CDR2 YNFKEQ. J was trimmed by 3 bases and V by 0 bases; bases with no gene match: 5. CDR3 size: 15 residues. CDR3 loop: CASSQDWTGDYEQYF. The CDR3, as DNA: TGTGCCAGCAGCCAAGACTGGACAGGAGACTACGAGCAGTACTTC.

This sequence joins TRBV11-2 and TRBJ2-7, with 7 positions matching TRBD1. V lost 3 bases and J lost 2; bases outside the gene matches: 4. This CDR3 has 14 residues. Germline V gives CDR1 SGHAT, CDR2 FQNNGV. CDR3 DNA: TGTGCCAGCAGCTTGACGACAGGGACCTACGAGCAGTACTTC. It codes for CASSLTTGTYEQYF. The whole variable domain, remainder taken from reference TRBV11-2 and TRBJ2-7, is EAGVAQSPRYKIIEKRQSVAFWCNPISGHATLYWYQQILGQGPKLLIQFQNNGVVDDSQLPKDRFSAERLKGVDSTLKIQPAKLEDSAVYLCASSLTTGTYEQYFGPGTRLTVT.

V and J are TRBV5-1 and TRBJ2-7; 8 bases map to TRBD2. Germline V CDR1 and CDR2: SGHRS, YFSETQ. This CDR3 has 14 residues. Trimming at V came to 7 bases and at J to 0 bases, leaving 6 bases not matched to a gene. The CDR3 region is CASGTSGSSYEQYF. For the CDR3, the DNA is TGCGCCAGCGGGACTAGTGGTAGCTCCTACGAGCAGTACTTC.

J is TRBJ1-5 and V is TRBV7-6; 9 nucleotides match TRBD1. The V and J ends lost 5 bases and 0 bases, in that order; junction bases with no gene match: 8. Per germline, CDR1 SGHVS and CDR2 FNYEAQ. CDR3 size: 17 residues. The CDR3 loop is CASSLGTGYDSNQPQHF. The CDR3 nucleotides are TGTGCCAGCAGCCTCGGGACAGGGTACGATAGCAATCAGCCCCAGCATTTT. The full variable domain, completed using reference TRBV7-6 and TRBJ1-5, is GAGVSQSPRYKVTKRGQDVALRCDPISGHVSLYWYRQALGQGPEFLTYFNYEAQQDKSGLPNDRFSAERPEGSISTLTIQRTEQRDSAMYRCASSLGTGYDSNQPQHFGDGTRLSIL.

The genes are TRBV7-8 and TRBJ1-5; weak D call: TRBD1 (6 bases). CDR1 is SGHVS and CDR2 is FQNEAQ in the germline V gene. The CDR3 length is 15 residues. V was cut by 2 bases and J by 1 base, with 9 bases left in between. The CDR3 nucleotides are TGTGCCAGCAGCTTACCAGGGGCCAGCAATCAGCCCCAGCATTTT. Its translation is CASSLPGASNQPQHF.

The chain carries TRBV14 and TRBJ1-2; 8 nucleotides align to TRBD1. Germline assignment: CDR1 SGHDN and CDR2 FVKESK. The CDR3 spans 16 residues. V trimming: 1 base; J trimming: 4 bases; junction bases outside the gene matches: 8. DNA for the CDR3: TGTGCCAGCAGCCAAGGTAGATCCGGACAGGGCTATGGCTACACCTTC. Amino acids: CASSQGRSGQGYGYTF.

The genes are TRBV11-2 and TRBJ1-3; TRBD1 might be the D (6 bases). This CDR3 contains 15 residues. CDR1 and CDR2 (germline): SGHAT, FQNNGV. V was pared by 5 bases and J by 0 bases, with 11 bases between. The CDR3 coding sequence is TGTGCCAGCAGCCCAACAGGGATCTCTGGAAACACCATATATTTT. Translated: CASSPTGISGNTIYF.

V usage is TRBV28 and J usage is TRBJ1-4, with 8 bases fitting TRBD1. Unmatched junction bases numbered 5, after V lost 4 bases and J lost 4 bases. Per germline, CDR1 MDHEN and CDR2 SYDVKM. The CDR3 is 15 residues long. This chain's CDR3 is CASSSTGALNEKLFF. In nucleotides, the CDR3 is TGTGCCAGCAGTTCGACAGGGGCCCTTAATGAAAAACTGTTTTTT.